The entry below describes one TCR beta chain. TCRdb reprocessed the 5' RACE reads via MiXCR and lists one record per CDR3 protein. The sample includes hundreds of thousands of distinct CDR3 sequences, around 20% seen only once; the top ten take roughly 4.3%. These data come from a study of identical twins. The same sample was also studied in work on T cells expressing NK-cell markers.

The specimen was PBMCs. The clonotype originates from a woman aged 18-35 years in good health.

Here the CDR3 reads CSVVTNNNEQFF. The CDR3 coding sequence is TGCAGCGTTGTCACTAATAACAATGAGCAGTTCTTC. The chain couples TRBV29-1 to TRBJ2-1; D gene uncertain. V lost 4 bases, J lost 5 bases, and 9 bases lay in between. This CDR3 comprises 12 residues. CDR1 is SQVTM and CDR2 is ANQGSEA in the germline V gene.